This T cell receptor beta chain was recovered during a study of blood T cell repertoires in COVID-19. Study summary: Whether acute or convalescent, the COVID-19 samples came from the United States, Italy and Spain.

The assay was immunoSEQ multiplex PCR, and TCRdb's table has in-frame clones only and misses some. The sample records approximately 68,000 clones, roughly 87% being singletons. The table lists this clone with a count of one. Germline CDR1 is SGHVS and CDR2 is FNYEAQ. The CDR3 consists of 14 residues. V was pared by 5 bases and J by 4 bases, with 15 bases between. The chain carries TRBV7-6 and TRBJ2-7, with no clear D. This receptor was identified in a man aged 50 to 60 with active COVID-19. The sample comprised peripheral blood. CDR3 bases: TGTGCCAGCAGCAAGAGAGTCAATCGGTACGAGCAGTACTTC. This translates into CASSKRVNRYEQYF.